Below are 19 T cell receptor beta chains sequenced from a single sample in a study of blood T cell repertoires in COVID-19. Measured with immunoSEQ multiplex PCR; TCRdb has only the in-frame clones, and not every one. The sample lists more than 300,000 clones, 80% to 90% occurring once. The sequencing sample was made of peripheral blood. These receptors all stem from a man aged 18-30 years who had recovered from COVID-19.

This CDR3 is CASSLYVHQGYQETQYF. The CDR3 nucleotides are TGCGCCAGCAGCTTGTATGTCCACCAGGGGTACCAAGAGACCCAGTACTTC. V is TRBV5-1 and J is TRBJ2-5; TRBD1 might be the D (6 bases). The CDR3 runs 17 residues. Germline loops: CDR1 SGHRS, CDR2 YFSETQ. Trimming removed 1 base from V and 0 bases from J, with 16 bases in between. Filled out from reference TRBV5-1 and TRBJ2-5, the complete variable domain reads KAGVTQTPRYLIKTRGQQVTLSCSPISGHRSVSWYQQTPGQGLQFLFEYFSETQRNKGNFPGRFSGRQFSNSRSEMNVSTLELGDSALYLCASSLYVHQGYQETQYFGPGTRLLVL.

The chain carries TRBV25-1 and TRBJ2-7; D is perhaps TRBD1 (5 bases). With 4 bases removed from V and 4 bases from J, the gap between germline ends came to 14 bases. Germline V lookup: CDR1 MGHDK, CDR2 SYGVNS. CDR3 length equals 14 residues. CDR3 bases: TGTGCCAGCAGTGGAGACAGCCCTCCGTACGAGCAGTACTTC. It codes for CASSGDSPPYEQYF.

The rearrangement joins TRBV6-5 to TRBJ1-4; TRBD1 agrees at 9 bases. CDR3 length: 15 residues. CDR1 is MNHEY and CDR2 is SVGAGI in the germline V gene. The V gene end was trimmed by 6 bases and the J gene end by 3 bases; junction bases not matched to a gene: 5. The CDR3: CASSRQGVSNEKLFF. DNA of the CDR3: TGTGCCAGCAGCCGACAGGGGGTTTCTAATGAAAAACTGTTTTTT.

CDR3 bases: TGCGCCAGCAGCAGAGGACAGGGGGGACCCAATGAGCAGTTCTTC. It is translated as CASSRGQGGPNEQFF. The chain recombines TRBV10-1 with TRBJ2-1; 10 nucleotides align to TRBD1. The CDR3 sequence is 15 residues long. Germline assignment: CDR1 WNHNN and CDR2 SYGVQD (reference sequence). The V gene end was trimmed by 6 bases and the J gene end by 6 bases; junction bases not matched to a gene: 8.

This chain links TRBV18 with TRBJ1-5; D perhaps matches TRBD1 (6 bases). Germline CDR1 KGHSH, CDR2 LQKENI. The CDR3 runs to 16 residues. V was shortened by 0 bases and J by 0 bases, with 9 bases between the two germline ends. This chain's CDR3 is CASSPPGGHSNQPQHF. In nucleotides, the CDR3 is TGTGCCAGCTCACCACCGGGGGGGCATAGCAATCAGCCCCAGCATTTT.

The genes are TRBV10-3 and TRBJ1-5, with a possible D match to TRBD1 (5 bases). The length of the CDR3 is 13 residues. Germline V gene data show CDR1 as ENHRY and CDR2 as SYGVKD. V was pared by 5 bases and J by 5 bases, with 10 bases between. The chain's CDR3 is CAISLGGHQPQHF. The CDR3 DNA reads TGTGCCATCAGTCTCGGGGGTCATCAGCCCCAGCATTTT.

J is TRBJ1-1 and V is TRBV10-2, with D unclear. The CDR3 is made up of 13 amino acids. V was trimmed by 6 bases and J by 0 bases, leaving 8 bases between them. Germline V lookup: CDR1 WSHSY, CDR2 SAAADI. Written as DNA, the CDR3 is TGCGCCAGCAGCCCCACATTGAACACTGAAGCTTTCTTT. This sequence encodes CASSPTLNTEAFF.

The chain has TRBV27 and TRBJ1-1; D unresolved. Trimming stripped 3 bases from V and 3 bases from J, with 11 bases between. CDR3 length: 14 amino acids. CDR1 and CDR2 from the germline V gene are MNHEY and SMNVEV (reference sequence). Written as DNA, the CDR3 is TGTGCCAGCAGTTTTTGGGGAGGAGACACTGAAGCTTTCTTT. Residues: CASSFWGGDTEAFF.

The chain joins TRBV6-5 to TRBJ2-2; a possible D gene is TRBD2 (7 bases). CDR1 is MNHEY and CDR2 is SVGAGI in the germline V gene. The CDR3 is 16 residues long. V lost 1 base and J lost 5, with 14 bases in between. CDR3: CASSYWSGRGTGELFF. The CDR3 DNA reads TGTGCCAGCAGTTACTGGTCGGGGAGGGGGACCGGGGAGCTGTTTTTT.

The chain links TRBV6-5 to TRBJ2-7; TRBD1 matches 7 bases. The germline CDR1 and CDR2 sequences are MNHEY and SVGAGI. The CDR3 loop spans 13 amino acids. V shed 6 bases and J 2 bases; nucleotides not matched to a gene: 4. Here the CDR3 reads CASSPTGTYEQYF. The CDR3 DNA reads as TGTGCCAGCAGCCCGACAGGGACCTACGAGCAGTACTTC.

The CDR3 nucleotides are TGCAGCGTTGCTGAACAGAACTATGGCTACACCTTC. It codes for CSVAEQNYGYTF. V and J are TRBV29-1 and TRBJ1-2; D uncertain. Germline V CDR1 and CDR2: SQVTM, ANQGSEA. V was trimmed by 4 bases and J by 2 bases, leaving 8 bases between them. The CDR3 covers 12 residues.

This chain's CDR3 is CASSPTGGGYEQYF. Written as DNA, the CDR3 is TGTGCCAGCAGCCCGACAGGGGGAGGCTACGAGCAGTACTTC. V is TRBV5-4 and J is TRBJ2-7; 9 bases map to TRBD1. This CDR3 has 14 amino acids. Germline CDR1 SGHNT, CDR2 YYREEE (reference sequence). The V gene end was trimmed by 4 bases and the J gene end by 3 bases; junction bases not matched to a gene: 5. The whole variable domain, filled in from reference TRBV5-4 and TRBJ2-7, reads ETGVTQSPTHLIKTRGQQVTLRCSSQSGHNTVSWYQQALGQGPQFIFQYYREEENGRGNFPPRFSGLQFPNYSSELNVNALELDDSALYLCASSPTGGGYEQYFGPGTRLTVT.

The genes are TRBV6-5 and TRBJ2-7; TRBD2 might be the D (5 bases). Germline V gene data show CDR1 as MNHEY and CDR2 as SVGAGI. CDR3 length equals 15 residues. V was clipped by 1 base and J by 3 bases, with 13 bases between them. The CDR3 DNA is TGTGCCAGCAGTTACTTGAAGGACTCGAACTACGAGCAGTACTTC. Amino acid sequence: CASSYLKDSNYEQYF.

The gene calls are TRBV30 and TRBJ1-2, with D possibly TRBD1 on 5 matching bases. Germline CDR1 and CDR2: GTSNPN and SVGIG (reference sequence). V lost 5 bases and J lost 4, with 20 bases in between. The length of the CDR3 is 15 residues. The CDR3 region has the DNA TGTGCCTGGGGCCCCCAAATAAGGGGAGGCTATGGCTACACCTTC. Its protein product is CAWGPQIRGGYGYTF.

This clone was picked up one time. The chain is built from TRBV6-1 and TRBJ1-2; D is uncertain. The CDR3 runs 13 residues. The V gene lost 1 base and the J gene lost 5 bases, with 8 bases spanning the gap. Germline V gives CDR1 MNHNS, CDR2 SASEGT. This CDR3 reads CASSEVPRYGYTF. CDR3 bases: TGTGCCAGCAGTGAAGTTCCGAGGTATGGCTACACCTTC.

V is TRBV5-1 and J is TRBJ1-5; TRBD1 matches at 9 bases. Germline CDR1 SGHRS, CDR2 YFSETQ. The V and J ends lost 5 bases and 7 bases, in that order; junction bases with no gene match: 10. This CDR3 spans 15 amino acids. CDR3 region: CASSPGTGFGQPQHF. The CDR3 DNA follows: TGCGCCAGCAGTCCCGGGACAGGGTTTGGACAGCCCCAGCATTTT.

The chain joins TRBV2 to TRBJ2-7; 8 bases agree with TRBD1. The germline V gene encodes CDR1 SNHLY and CDR2 FYNNEI. The V and J ends lost 8 bases and 2 bases, in that order; junction bases with no gene match: 11. The CDR3 is made up of 15 amino acids. As DNA, the CDR3 is TGTGCCAGCGAGGGAATACAGGGGGAGACCTACGAGCAGTACTTC. Protein: CASEGIQGETYEQYF.

The chain uses TRBV10-3 and TRBJ2-2, with D possibly matching TRBD2 (7 bases). V shed 11 bases and J shed 3 bases, with 19 bases lying between them. The CDR3 runs 15 residues. Germline V CDR1 and CDR2: ENHRY, SYGVKD. The DNA of the CDR3 is TGTGCCTCCGTAAACGGGGGGCGCTACACCGGGGAGCTGTTTTTT. Protein: CASVNGGRYTGELFF.

The chain is built from TRBV21-1 and TRBJ1-2. TRBV21-1 counts as a pseudogene. The CDR3 consists of 14 residues. The CDR3, as DNA: TGTGCCAGCAGCAAGCGGGGGTCTAACTATGGCTACACCTTC. Its translation is CASSKRGSNYGYTF.